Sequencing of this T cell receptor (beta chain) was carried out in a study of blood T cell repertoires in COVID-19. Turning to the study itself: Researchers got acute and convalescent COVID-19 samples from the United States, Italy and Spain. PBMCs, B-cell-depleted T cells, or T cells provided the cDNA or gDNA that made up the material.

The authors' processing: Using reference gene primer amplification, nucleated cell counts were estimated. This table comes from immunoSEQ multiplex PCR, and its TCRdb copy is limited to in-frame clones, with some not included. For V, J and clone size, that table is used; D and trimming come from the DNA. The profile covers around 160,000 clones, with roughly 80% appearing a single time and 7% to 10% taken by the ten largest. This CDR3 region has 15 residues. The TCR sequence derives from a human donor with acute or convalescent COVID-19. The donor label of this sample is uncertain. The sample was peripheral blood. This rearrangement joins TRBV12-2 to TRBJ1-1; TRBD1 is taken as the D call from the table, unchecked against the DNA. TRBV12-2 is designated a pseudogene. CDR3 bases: TGTGCAAGTCTTCCAGCCCAGGGGGTGAACACTGAAGCTTTCTTT. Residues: CASLPAQGVNTEAFF.